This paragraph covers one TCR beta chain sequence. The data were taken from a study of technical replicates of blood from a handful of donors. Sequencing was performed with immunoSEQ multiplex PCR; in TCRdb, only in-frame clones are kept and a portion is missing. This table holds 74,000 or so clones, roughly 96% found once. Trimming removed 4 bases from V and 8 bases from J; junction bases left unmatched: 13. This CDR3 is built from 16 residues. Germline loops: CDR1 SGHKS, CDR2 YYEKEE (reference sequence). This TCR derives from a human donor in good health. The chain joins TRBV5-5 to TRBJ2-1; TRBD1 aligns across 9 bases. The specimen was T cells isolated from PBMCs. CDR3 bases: TGTGCCAGCAGCGCGGATCCCGGGACAGGGAGGGATGAGCAGTTCTTC. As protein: CASSADPGTGRDEQFF.